This record covers a single T cell receptor (beta chain). This record belongs to a study of technical replicates of blood from several donors. The assay was immunoSEQ multiplex PCR, and TCRdb's table has in-frame clones only and misses some. There are 55,000 to 70,000 clones in the sample; 89% occur only once, and 4.8% lies in the top ten. CDR3 length: 13 amino acids. The V gene lost 3 bases and the J gene lost 0 bases, with 5 bases spanning the gap. Germline-derived CDR1 and CDR2 are SNHLY and FYNNEI. The clonotype originates from a human donor in good health. Some clones in this sample may be carry-over from other donors' samples. J is TRBJ1-1 and V is TRBV2, with D unclear. The specimen was PBMCs. CDR3 bases: TGTGCCAGCAGTGAGGCACTGAACACTGAAGCTTTCTTT. Translated, it gives CASSEALNTEAFF.